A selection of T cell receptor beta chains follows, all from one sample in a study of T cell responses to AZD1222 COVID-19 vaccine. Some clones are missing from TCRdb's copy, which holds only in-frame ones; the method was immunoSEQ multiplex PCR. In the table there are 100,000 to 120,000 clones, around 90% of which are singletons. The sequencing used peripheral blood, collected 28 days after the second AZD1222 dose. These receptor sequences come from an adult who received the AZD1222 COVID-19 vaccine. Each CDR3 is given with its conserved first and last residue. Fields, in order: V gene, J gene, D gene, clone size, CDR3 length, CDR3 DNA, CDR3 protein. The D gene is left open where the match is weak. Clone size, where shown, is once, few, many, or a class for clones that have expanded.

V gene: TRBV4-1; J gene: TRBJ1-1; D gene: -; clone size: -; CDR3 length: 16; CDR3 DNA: TGCGCCAGCAGCCAAGGGCTAGGACAGTTCAACACTGAAGCTTTCTTT; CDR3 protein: CASSQGLGQFNTEAFF
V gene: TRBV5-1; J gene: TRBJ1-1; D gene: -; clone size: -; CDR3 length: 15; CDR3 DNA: TGCGCCAGCAGCTTGATCGCGGATTTGAACACTGAAGCTTTCTTT; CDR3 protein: CASSLIADLNTEAFF
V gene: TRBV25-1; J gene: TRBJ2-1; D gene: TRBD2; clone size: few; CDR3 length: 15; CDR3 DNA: TGTGCCAGCAGGGGGGGTCTAGCGGGTTCCCATGAGCAGTTCTTC; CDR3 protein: CASRGGLAGSHEQFF
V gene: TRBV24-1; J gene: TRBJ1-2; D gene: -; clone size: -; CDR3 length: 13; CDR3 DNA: TGTGCCACCAGTGATTACAGGGATCACGGCTACACCTTC; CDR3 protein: CATSDYRDHGYTF
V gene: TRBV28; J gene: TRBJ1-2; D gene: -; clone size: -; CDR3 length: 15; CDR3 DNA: TGTGCCAGCCTTAATATCGTGGGGGGCGCGGTGGGCTACACCTTC; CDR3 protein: CASLNIVGGAVGYTF
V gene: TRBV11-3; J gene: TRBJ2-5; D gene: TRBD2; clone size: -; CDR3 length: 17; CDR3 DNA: TGTGCCAGCAGCTTAGTGGGTAGCGGGGGGGCTGGAGAGACCCAGTACTTC; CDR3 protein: CASSLVGSGGAGETQYF
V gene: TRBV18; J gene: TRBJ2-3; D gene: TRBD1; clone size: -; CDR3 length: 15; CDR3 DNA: TGTGCCAGCTCCCGCGGGACAGGGGGCACAGATACGCAGTATTTT; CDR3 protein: CASSRGTGGTDTQYF
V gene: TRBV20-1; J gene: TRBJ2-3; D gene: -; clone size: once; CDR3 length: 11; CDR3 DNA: TGCAGTGCCCGCCCGTACGATACGCAGTATTTT; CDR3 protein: CSARPYDTQYF
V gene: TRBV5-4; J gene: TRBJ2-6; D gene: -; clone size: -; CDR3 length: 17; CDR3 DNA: TGTGCCAGCAGCTTGGACCAGTTAAGCTCTGGGGCCAACGTCCTGACTTTC; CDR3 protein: CASSLDQLSSGANVLTF
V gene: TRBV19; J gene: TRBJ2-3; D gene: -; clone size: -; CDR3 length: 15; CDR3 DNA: TGTGCCACCCGGGCTCCCAGCTTTCGCACAGATACGCAGTATTTT; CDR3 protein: CATRAPSFRTDTQYF
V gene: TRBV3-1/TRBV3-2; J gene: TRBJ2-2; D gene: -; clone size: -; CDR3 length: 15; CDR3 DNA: TGTGCCAGCAGCCAACTCCTGACTAGGACCGGGGAGCTGTTTTTT; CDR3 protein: CASSQLLTRTGELFF
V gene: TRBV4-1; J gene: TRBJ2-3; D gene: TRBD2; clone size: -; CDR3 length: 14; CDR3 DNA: TGCGCCAGCAGCCGGCTAGCGGGACCAGATACGCAGTATTTT; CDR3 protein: CASSRLAGPDTQYF
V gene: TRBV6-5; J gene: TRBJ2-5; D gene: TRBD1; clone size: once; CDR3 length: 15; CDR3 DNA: TGTGCCAGCACCGTGGGACAGGGAAAGGGAGAGACCCAGTACTTC; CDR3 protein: CASTVGQGKGETQYF
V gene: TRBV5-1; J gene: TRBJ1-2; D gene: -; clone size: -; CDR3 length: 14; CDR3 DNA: TGCGCCAGCAGCTTGGCGGACGGGAACTATGGCTACACCTTC; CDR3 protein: CASSLADGNYGYTF
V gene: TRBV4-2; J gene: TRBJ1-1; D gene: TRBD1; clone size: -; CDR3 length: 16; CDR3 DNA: TGTGCCAGCAGCCAAGAGGAAACCGGGACAGGGGTTAGAGCTTTCTTT; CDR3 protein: CASSQEETGTGVRAFF
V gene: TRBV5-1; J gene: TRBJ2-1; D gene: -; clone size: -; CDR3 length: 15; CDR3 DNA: TGCGCCAGCAGCTCCAGGGGTTCAGACTACAATGAGCAGTTCTTC; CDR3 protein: CASSSRGSDYNEQFF
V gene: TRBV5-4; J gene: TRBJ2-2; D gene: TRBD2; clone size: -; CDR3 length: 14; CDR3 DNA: TGTGCCAGCAGCCAGCGGGAACGCACCGGGGAGCTGTTTTTT; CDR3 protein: CASSQRERTGELFF
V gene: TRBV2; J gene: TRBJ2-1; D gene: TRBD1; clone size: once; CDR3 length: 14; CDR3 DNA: TGTGCCAGCTTATCCACGGGACAGTTCAATGAGCAGTTCTTC; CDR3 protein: CASLSTGQFNEQFF
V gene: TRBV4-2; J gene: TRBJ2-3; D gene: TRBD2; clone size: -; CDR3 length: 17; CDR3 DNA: TGTGCCAGCAGCCAAGAGCTGGGGACTAGCGGGGCAAATACGCAGTATTTT; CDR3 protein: CASSQELGTSGANTQYF
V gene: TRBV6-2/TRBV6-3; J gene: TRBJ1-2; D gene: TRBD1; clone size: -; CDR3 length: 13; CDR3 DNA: TGTGCCAGCAGTTCCCAGGGGGTTCGCGGCTACACCTTC; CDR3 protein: CASSSQGVRGYTF
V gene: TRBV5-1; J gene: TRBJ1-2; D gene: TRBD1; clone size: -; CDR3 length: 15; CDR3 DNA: TGCGCCAGCAGCGGAGGGACAGGGAGGGACTATGGCTACACCTTC; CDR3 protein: CASSGGTGRDYGYTF
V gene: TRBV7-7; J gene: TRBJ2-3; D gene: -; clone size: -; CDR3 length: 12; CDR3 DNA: TGTGCCAGCAGCTCCCCCGGAGATACGCAGTATTTT; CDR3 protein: CASSSPGDTQYF
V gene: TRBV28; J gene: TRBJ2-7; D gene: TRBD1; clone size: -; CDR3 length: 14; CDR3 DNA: TGTGCCAGCAGTCGGGACAGGCTATCCTACGAGCAGTACTTC; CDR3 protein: CASSRDRLSYEQYF
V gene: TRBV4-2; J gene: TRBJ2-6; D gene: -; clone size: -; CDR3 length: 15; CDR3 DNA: TGTGCCAGCGGGACCTCTCTAGATGGGGCCAACGTCCTGACTTTC; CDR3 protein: CASGTSLDGANVLTF
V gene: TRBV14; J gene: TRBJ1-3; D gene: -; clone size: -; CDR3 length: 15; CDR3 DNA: TGTGCCAGCAGCCGCTTGGGAGGCTCTGGAAACACCATATATTTT; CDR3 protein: CASSRLGGSGNTIYF
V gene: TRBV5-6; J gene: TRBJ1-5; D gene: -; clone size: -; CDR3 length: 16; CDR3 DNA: TGTGCCAGCAGCTTTTGGGGGCAGGGCGGCAATCAGCCCCAGCATTTT; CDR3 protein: CASSFWGQGGNQPQHF
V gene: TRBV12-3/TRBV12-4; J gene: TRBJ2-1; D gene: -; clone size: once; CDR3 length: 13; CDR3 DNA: TGTGCCACCGGTCCGGTAGGATACAATGAGCAGTTCTTC; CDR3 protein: CATGPVGYNEQFF
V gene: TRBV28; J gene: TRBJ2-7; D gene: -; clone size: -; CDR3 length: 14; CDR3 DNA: TGTGCCAGCAGTTTAGCGGGTATTTCCTACGAGCAGTACTTC; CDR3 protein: CASSLAGISYEQYF
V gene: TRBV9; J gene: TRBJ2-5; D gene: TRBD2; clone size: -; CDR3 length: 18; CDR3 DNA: TGTGCCAGCAGCGCCGAGGGAACGACTAGCGGGGGCGGAGAGACCCAGTACTTC; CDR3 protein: CASSAEGTTSGGGETQYF
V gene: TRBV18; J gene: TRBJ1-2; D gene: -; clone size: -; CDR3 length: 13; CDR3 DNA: TGTGCCAGCTCACAAACCGAAGACAGCGGCTACACCTTC; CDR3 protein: CASSQTEDSGYTF
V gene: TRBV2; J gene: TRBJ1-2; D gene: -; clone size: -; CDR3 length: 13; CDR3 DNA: TGTGCCAGCAGTGTCGACACCAACTATGGCTACACCTTC; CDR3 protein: CASSVDTNYGYTF
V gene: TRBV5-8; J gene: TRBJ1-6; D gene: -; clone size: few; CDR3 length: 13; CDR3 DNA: TGTGCCAGCAGCTTGATCGGATTTTCACCCCTCCACTTT; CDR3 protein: CASSLIGFSPLHF
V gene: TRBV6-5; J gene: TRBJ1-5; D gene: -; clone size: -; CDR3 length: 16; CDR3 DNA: TGTGCCAGCAGTTACCGGCAGGAGAGAGGCAATCAGCCCCAGCATTTT; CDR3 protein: CASSYRQERGNQPQHF
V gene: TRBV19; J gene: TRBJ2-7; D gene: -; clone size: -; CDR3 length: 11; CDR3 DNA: TGTGCCAGTAGTGACTCCTACGAGCAGTACTTC; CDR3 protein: CASSDSYEQYF
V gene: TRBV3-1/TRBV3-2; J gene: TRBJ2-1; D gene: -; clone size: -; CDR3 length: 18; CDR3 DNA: TGTGCCAGCAGCCAAGGGTTTTGGGGGACATTATTATACAATGAGCAGTTCTTC; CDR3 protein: CASSQGFWGTLLYNEQFF
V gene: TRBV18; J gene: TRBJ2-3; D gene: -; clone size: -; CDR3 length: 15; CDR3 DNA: TGTGCCAGCTCACCACTAGGGATAAGCACAGATACGCAGTATTTT; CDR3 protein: CASSPLGISTDTQYF
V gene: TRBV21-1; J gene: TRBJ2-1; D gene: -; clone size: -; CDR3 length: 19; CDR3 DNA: TGTGCCAGCAGCAACGGGACTAGCGGGAGTACCCATTCCTACAATGAGCAGTTCTTC; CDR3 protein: CASSNGTSGSTHSYNEQFF
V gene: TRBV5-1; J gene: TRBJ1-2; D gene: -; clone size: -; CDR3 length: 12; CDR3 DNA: TGCGCCAGCAGCTCGGGGATGGGGGGCTACACCTTC; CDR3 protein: CASSSGMGGYTF
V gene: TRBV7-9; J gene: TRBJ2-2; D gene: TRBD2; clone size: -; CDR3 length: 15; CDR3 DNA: TGTGCCAGCAGCTTAAGCGGGGGGGCCACCGGGGAGCTGTTTTTT; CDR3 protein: CASSLSGGATGELFF
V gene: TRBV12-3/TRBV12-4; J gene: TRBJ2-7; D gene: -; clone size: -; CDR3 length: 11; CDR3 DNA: TGTGCCAGCAGTCTGGCTGGCGAGCAGTACTTC; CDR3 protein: CASSLAGEQYF
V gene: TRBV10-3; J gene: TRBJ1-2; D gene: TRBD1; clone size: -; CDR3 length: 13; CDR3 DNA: TGTGCCATCAGACCCACAGGGGGCTATGGCTACACCTTC; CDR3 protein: CAIRPTGGYGYTF
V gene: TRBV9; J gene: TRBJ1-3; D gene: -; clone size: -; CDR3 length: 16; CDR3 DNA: TGTGCCAGCAGCTCCGGGACCGTGAGCTCTGGAAACACCATATATTTT; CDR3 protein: CASSSGTVSSGNTIYF
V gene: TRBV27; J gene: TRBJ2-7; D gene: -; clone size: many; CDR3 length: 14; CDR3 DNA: TGTGCCAGCAGTCCACACTTAAATACCTACGAGCAGTACTTC; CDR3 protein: CASSPHLNTYEQYF
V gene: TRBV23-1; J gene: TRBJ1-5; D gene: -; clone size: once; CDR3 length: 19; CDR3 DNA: TGCGCCAGCAGTCAATCGCTTGGGCCGAAAGCTTATAGCAATCAGCCCCAGCATTTT; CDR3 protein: CASSQSLGPKAYSNQPQHF
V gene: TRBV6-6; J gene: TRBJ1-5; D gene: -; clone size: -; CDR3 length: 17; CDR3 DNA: TGTGCCAGCAGTCCCCGAGGACAGTCCTTTAGCAATCAGCCCCAGCATTTT; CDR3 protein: CASSPRGQSFSNQPQHF
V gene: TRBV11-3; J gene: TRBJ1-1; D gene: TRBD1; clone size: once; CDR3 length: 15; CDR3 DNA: TGTGCCAGCAGCTTAAAGGGACAGGGGCATACTGAAGCTTTCTTT; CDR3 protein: CASSLKGQGHTEAFF
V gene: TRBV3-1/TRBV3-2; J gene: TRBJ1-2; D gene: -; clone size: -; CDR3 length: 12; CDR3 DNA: TGTGCCAGCAGCCAACCCCTCTATGGCTACACCTTC; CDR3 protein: CASSQPLYGYTF
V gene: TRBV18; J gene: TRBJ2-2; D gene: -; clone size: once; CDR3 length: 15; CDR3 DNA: TGTGCCAGCTCACCCAGGCCAGGGAACACCGGGGAGCTGTTTTTT; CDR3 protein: CASSPRPGNTGELFF
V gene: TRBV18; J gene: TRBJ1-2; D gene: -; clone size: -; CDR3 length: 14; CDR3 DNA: TGTGCCAGCTCACCGGACTTAGTACAATATGGCTACACCTTC; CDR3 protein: CASSPDLVQYGYTF
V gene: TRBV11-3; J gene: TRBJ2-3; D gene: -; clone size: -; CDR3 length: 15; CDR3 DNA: TGTGCCAGCAGACGGTCGGGGATTGGCACAGATACGCAGTATTTT; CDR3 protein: CASRRSGIGTDTQYF
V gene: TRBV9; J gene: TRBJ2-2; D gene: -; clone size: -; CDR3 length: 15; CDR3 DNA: TGTGCCAGCAGCGTTTGGCAGGGCGGCACCGGGGAGCTGTTTTTT; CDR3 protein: CASSVWQGGTGELFF
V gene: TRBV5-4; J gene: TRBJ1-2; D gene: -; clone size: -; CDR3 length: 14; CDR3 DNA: TGTGCCAGCACCCCGGACAGCATCAACTATGGCTACACCTTC; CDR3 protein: CASTPDSINYGYTF
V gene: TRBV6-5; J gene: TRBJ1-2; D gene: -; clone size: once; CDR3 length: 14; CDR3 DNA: TGTGCCAGCAGTCCCCCAACTGGTGAAAATGGCTACACCTTC; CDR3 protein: CASSPPTGENGYTF
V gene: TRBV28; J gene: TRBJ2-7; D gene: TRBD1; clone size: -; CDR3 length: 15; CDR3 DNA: TGTGCCAGCAGCGGTACAGGGGGCGCTTCCTACGAGCAGTACTTC; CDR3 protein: CASSGTGGASYEQYF
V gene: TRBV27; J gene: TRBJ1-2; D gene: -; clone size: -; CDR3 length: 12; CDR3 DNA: TGTGCCAGCAGTTTATCTGGCTATGGCTACACCTTC; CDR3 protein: CASSLSGYGYTF
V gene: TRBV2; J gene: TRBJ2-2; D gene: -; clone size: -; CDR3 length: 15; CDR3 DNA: TGTGCCAGCACCGGTCAAGGGACGAACACCGGGGAGCTGTTTTTT; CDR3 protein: CASTGQGTNTGELFF